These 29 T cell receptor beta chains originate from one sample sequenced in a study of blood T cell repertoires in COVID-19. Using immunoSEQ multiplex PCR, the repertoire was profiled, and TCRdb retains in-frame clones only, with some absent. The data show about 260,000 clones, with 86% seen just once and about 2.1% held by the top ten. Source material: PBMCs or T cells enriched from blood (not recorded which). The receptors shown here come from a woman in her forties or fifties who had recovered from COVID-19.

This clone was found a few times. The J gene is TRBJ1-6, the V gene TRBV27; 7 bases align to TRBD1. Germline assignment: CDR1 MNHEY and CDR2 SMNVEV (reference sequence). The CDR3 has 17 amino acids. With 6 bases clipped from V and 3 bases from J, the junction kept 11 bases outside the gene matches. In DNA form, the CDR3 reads TGTGCCAGCAGCCTTACCGGCTGGGACAGCTATAATTCACCCCTCCACTTT. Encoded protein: CASSLTGWDSYNSPLHF.

In DNA, the CDR3 is TGTGCCAGCTCACCACGGGCAGGGGGCTCTAACGAGCAGTACTTC. Amino acid sequence: CASSPRAGGSNEQYF. The chain carries TRBV18 and TRBJ2-7, with 8 nucleotides matching TRBD1. Germline assignment: CDR1 KGHSH and CDR2 LQKENI. The CDR3 runs to 15 residues. J was trimmed by 5 bases and V by 1 base; bases with no gene match: 7. The full variable domain, rest sourced from reference TRBV18 and TRBJ2-7, is NAGVMQNPRHLVRRRGQEARLRCSPMKGHSHVYWYRQLPEEGLKFMVYLQKENIIDESGMPKERFSAEFPKEGPSILRIQQVVRGDSAAYFCASSPRAGGSNEQYFGPGTRLTVT.

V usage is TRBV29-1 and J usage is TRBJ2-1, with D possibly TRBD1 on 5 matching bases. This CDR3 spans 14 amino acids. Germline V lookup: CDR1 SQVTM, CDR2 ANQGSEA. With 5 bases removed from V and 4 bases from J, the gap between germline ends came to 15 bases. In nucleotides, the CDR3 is TGCAGCGTTCCTGACAGCGTTTGGTACAATGAGCAGTTCTTC. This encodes CSVPDSVWYNEQFF.

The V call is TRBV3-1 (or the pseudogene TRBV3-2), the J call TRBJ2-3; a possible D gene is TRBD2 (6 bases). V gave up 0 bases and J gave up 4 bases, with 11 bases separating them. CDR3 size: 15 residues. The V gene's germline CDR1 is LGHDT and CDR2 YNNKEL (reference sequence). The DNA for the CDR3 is TGTGCCAGCAGCCAAGAAACGGGGGTGTCAGATACGCAGTATTTT. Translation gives CASSQETGVSDTQYF.

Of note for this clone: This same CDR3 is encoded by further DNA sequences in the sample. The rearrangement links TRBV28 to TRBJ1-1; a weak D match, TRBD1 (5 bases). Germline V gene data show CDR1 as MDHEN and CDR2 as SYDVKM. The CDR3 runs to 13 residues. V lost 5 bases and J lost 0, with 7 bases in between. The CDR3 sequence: CASSLTVNTEAFF. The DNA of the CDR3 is TGTGCCAGCAGTCTGACAGTGAACACTGAAGCTTTCTTT.

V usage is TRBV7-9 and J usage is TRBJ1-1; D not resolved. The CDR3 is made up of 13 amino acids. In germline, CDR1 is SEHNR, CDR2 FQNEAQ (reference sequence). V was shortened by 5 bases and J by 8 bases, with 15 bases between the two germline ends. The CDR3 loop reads CASSPRAGREAFF. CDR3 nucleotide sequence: TGTGCCAGCAGCCCGAGGGCCGGCAGGGAAGCTTTCTTT. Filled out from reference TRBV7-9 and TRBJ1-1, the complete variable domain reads DTGVSQNPRHKITKRGQNVTFRCDPISEHNRLYWYRQTLGQGPEFLTYFQNEAQLEKSRLLSDRFSAERPKGSFSTLEIQRTEQGDSAMYLCASSPRAGREAFFGQGTRLTVV.

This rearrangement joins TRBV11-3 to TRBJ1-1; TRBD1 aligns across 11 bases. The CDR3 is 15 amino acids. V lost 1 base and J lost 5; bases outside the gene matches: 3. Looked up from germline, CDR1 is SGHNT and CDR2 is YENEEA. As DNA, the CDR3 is TGTGCCAGCAGCTTAGCGGGACAGGGGGGGACTGAAGCTTTCTTT. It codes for CASSLAGQGGTEAFF.

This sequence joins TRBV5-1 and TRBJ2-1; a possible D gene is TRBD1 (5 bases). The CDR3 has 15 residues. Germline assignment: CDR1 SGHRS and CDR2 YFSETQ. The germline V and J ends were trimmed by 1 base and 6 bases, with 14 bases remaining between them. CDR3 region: CASSLSSGIINEQFF. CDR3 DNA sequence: TGCGCCAGCAGCTTGTCTTCAGGGATAATCAATGAGCAGTTCTTC.

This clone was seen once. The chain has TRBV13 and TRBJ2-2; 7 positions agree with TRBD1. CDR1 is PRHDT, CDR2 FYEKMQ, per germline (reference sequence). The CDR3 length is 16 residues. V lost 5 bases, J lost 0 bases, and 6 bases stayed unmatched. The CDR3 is CASSLYRGTNTGELFF. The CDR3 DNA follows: TGTGCCAGCAGCCTGTACAGGGGTACGAACACCGGGGAGCTGTTTTTT.

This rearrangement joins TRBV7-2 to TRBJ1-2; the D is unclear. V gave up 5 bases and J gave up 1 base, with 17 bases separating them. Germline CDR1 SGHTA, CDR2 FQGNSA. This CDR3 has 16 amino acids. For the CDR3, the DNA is TGTGCCAGCAGCCCGAACGTCCAGGCGCTTAACTATGGCTACACCTTC. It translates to CASSPNVQALNYGYTF.

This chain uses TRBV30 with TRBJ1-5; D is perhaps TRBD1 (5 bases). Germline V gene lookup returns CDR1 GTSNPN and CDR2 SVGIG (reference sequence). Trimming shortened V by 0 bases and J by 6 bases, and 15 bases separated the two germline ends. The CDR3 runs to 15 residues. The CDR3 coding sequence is TGTGCCTGGAGTGTGGGGGGTGCCACCAGTCAGCCCCAGCATTTT. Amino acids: CAWSVGGATSQPQHF.

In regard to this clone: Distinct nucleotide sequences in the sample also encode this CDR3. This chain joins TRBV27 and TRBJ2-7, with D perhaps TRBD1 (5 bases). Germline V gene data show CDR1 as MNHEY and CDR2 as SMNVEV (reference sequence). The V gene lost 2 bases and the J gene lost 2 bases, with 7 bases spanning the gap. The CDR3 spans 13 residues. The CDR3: CASSLTGPYEQYF. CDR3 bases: TGTGCCAGCAGTTTAACAGGCCCCTACGAGCAGTACTTC.

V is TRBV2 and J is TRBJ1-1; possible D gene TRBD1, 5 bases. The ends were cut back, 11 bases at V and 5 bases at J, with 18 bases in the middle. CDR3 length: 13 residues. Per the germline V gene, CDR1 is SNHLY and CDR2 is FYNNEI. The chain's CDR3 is CADRTGGYTEAFF. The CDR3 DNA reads TGTGCCGACCGAACTGGGGGGTATACTGAAGCTTTCTTT.

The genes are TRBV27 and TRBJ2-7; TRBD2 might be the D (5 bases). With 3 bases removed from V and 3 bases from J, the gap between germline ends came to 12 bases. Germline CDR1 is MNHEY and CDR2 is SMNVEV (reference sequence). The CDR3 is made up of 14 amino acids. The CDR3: CASSLLDGNYEQYF. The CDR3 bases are TGTGCCAGCAGTTTGTTAGACGGGAACTACGAGCAGTACTTC.

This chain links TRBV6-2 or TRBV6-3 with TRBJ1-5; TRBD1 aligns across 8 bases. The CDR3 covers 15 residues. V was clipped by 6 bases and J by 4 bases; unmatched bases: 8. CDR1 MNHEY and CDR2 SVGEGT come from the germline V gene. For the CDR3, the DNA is TGTGCCAGCAGCCTCAGGGGGCGAAGGAATCAGCCCCAGCATTTT. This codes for CASSLRGRRNQPQHF.

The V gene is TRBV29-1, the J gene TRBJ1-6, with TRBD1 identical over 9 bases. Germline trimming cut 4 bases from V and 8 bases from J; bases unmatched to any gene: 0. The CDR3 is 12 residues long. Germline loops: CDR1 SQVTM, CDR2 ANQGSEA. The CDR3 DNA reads TGCAGCGTTGGGGACAGGGATTCACCCCTCCACTTT. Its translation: CSVGDRDSPLHF.

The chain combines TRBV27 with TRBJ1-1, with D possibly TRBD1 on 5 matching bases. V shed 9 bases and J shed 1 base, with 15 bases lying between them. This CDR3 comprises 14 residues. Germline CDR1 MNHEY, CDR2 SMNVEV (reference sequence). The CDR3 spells CASKKQEPNTEAFF. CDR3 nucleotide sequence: TGTGCCAGTAAGAAACAGGAACCGAACACTGAAGCTTTCTTT.

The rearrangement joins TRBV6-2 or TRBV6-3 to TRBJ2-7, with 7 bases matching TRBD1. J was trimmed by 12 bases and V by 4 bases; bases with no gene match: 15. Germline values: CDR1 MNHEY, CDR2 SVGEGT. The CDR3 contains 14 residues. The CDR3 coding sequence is TGTGCCAGCAGTTCCCCCCGAGGACAGGTGCCGTGGTACTTC. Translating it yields CASSSPRGQVPWYF.

CDR3 in amino acids: CASSLASGGAFF. In DNA form, the CDR3 reads TGTGCCAGCAGCTTAGCCAGCGGCGGGGCTTTCTTT. The chain combines TRBV7-9 with TRBJ1-1; the D is unclear. Germline V lookup: CDR1 SEHNR, CDR2 FQNEAQ (reference sequence). Between the trimmed V and J ends, which lost 0 bases and 11 bases, there was a span of 10 bases. The CDR3 contains 12 residues.

The CDR3 sequence is CASAGDTQADTQYF. In DNA, the CDR3 is TGTGCCAGCGCAGGGGACACGCAGGCAGATACGCAGTATTTT. The chain has TRBV18 and TRBJ2-3, with D perhaps matching TRBD1 (6 bases). In germline, CDR1 is KGHSH, CDR2 LQKENI. V lost 8 bases and J 4 bases, leaving 16 bases between the germline ends. The CDR3 length is 14 residues.

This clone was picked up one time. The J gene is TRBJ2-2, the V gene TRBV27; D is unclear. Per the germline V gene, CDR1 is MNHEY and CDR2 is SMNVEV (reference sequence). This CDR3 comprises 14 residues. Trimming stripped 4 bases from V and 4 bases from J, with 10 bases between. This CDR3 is CASSSRTVTGELFF. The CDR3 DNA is TGTGCCAGCAGTTCCCGTACAGTCACCGGGGAGCTGTTTTTT.

The chain's CDR3 is CASSLGLAGVYETQYF. CDR3 nucleotide sequence: TGCGCCAGCAGCTTGGGACTAGCGGGAGTTTATGAGACCCAGTACTTC. V gene TRBV5-1 combines with J gene TRBJ2-5, with 12 bases that match TRBD2. There are 16 residues in the CDR3. Germline loops: CDR1 SGHRS, CDR2 YFSETQ. Losses at the gene ends were 0 bases for V and 5 bases for J; bases not matched to a gene: 5.

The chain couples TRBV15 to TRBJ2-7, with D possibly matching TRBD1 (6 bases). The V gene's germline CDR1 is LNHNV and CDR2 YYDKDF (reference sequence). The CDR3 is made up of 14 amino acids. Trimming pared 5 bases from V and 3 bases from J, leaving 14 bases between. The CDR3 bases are TGTGCCACCAGCTTCCCCGGGACAAACTACGAGCAGTACTTC. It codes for CATSFPGTNYEQYF.

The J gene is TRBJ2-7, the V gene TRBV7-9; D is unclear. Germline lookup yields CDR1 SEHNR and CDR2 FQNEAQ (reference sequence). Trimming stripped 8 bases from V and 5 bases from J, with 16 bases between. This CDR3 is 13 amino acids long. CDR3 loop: CASGASQKDEQYF. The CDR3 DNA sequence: TGTGCCAGCGGAGCCAGTCAAAAAGACGAGCAGTACTTC.

The CDR3 region is CASCSRGEPGHGYTF. The CDR3, as DNA: TGTGCCAGCTGTTCCCGGGGGGAGCCCGGCCATGGCTACACCTTC. The rearrangement joins TRBV27 to TRBJ1-2; a weak D match, TRBD1 (5 bases). CDR1 and CDR2 from the germline V gene are MNHEY and SMNVEV (reference sequence). Trimming left V 8 bases short and J 6 bases short, with 22 bases between. There are 15 residues in the CDR3.

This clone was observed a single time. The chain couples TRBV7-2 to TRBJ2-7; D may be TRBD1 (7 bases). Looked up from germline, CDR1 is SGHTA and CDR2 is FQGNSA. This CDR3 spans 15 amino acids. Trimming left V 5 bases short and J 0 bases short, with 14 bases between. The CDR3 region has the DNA TGTGCCAGCAGCCTCAGGGGGGCAAGCTCCTACGAGCAGTACTTC. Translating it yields CASSLRGASSYEQYF.

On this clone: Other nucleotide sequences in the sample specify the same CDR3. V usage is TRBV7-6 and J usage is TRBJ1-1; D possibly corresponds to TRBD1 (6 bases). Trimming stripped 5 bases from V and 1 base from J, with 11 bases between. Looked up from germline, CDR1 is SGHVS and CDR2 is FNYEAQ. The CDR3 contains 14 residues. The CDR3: CASSPLTGNTEAFF. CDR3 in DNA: TGTGCCAGCAGCCCACTGACAGGGAACACTGAAGCTTTCTTT.

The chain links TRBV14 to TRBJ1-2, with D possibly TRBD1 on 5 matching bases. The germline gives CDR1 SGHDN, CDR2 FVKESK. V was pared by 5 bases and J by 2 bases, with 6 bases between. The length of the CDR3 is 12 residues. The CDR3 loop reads CASSYRNYGYTF. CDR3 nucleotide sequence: TGTGCCAGCAGCTACAGGAACTATGGCTACACCTTC. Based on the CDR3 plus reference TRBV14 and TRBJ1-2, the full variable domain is EAGVTQFPSHSVIEKGQTVTLRCDPISGHDNLYWYRRVMGKEIKFLLHFVKESKQDESGMPNNRFLAERTGGTYSTLKVQPAELEDSGVYFCASSYRNYGYTFGSGTRLTVV.

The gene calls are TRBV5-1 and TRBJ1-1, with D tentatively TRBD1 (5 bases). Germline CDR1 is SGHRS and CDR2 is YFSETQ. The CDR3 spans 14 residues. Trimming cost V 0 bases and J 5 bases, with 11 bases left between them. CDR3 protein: CASSLVGPETEAFF. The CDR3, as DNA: TGCGCCAGCAGCTTGGTGGGGCCAGAAACTGAAGCTTTCTTT. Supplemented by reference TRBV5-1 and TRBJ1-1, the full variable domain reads KAGVTQTPRYLIKTRGQQVTLSCSPISGHRSVSWYQQTPGQGLQFLFEYFSETQRNKGNFPGRFSGRQFSNSRSEMNVSTLELGDSALYLCASSLVGPETEAFFGQGTRLTVV.